The sequence of this T cell receptor beta chain was determined in a study of blood T cell repertoires in COVID-19 (dated by TCRdb to 2019 to 2021). Describing the broader study: Collaborator samples came from the United States, Italy and Spain and covered acute and convalescent phases of COVID-19. Deeply sampled blood TCRbeta repertoires from subjects exposed to, actively infected with, or recovered from COVID-19 were included in the dataset. Where available, HLA class I and class II types were obtained from metadata supplied by the sample provider rather than from assay-based typing. The sample metadata nearly always contained a de-identified subject ID, COVID-19 status, age in years and sex. A freely available public database, intended as a resource for researchers studying the immune response to SARS-CoV-2, is where the repertoires were released. The prospective study material was composed of cDNA or gDNA derived from T cells, B-cell-depleted T cells, or PBMCs. Samples came from the ongoing ImmuneRACE study (first 160 participants) plus 1,254 subjects from 6 global collaborators. Findings and caveats that apply to the study as a whole: How much clinical and demographic metadata was included differed by source and by participant, and the metadata was provided uncurated.

Participants in the prospective study were aged roughly 18 to 100 years, lived in under 30 United States geographic areas, and enrolled through a virtual design. To assign participants to cohorts, the prospective study relied on clinical history that participants themselves reported in a screening survey and a study questionnaire. For ImmuneRACE Cohort 3, a participant was defined as recovered based on two consecutive negative NP/OP PCR tests, clearance by a healthcare professional, or resolution of symptoms. Mobile phlebotomists in the prospective study collected whole blood, serum and a nasopharyngeal or oropharyngeal swab from every participant. Participants in the prospective study had the option to provide additional blood draws and questionnaires over a roughly two-month period. Prospective study blood samples were shipped either frozen or at room temperature before DNA extraction. Comments on this clone: No cognate antigen has been identified for it. The sample holds no much larger clone one base away, and base qualities are not on file.

TCRbeta CDR3 regions were amplified from genomic DNA by means of the immunoSEQ Assay, a bias-controlled multiplex PCR. Under the source paper's analysis protocol: Nucleated cell counts per sample were estimated from amplification of reference gene primers within the assay. Sequence reads were collapsed and filtered to measure the absolute abundance of every unique TCRbeta CDR3 rearrangement. For each sample, productive Simpson clonality was calculated as the square root of Simpson's diversity index across productive rearrangements. As stored in TCRdb, this immuneACCESS dataset retains in-frame rearrangements with V and J assigned. A fraction of the clones does not appear; measured against another copy, unresolved V genes explain less than half of the discrepancy, and the remainder lacks a known reason. V, J and clone size reflect that table, while D and trimming were determined from the DNA. For this sample the table gives 150,000 to 200,000 clones, of which around nine tenths were detected only once. The ten largest clones represent 0.7% to 0.9% of the sample.

Taken from the germline V gene, the CDR1 and CDR2 loops are KGHSH and LQKENI. Unmatched junction bases come to 4, with V trimmed by 3 bases and J by 5 bases. The CDR3 goes from the cysteine to the phenylalanine over 14 residues. The read is trimmed to its CDR3 DNA, 42 bases read in frame from base 1. The receptor was isolated from a woman aged 18-29 years who had recovered from COVID-19. Material: PBMCs or T cells enriched from blood (not recorded which). The rearranged chain carries TRBV18 and TRBJ1-5; 7 bases in the junction line up with TRBD1. The CDR3 corresponds to CASSPDRTDQPQHF. The base sequence is TGTGCCAGCTCACCGGACAGGACGGATCAGCCCCAGCATTTT.